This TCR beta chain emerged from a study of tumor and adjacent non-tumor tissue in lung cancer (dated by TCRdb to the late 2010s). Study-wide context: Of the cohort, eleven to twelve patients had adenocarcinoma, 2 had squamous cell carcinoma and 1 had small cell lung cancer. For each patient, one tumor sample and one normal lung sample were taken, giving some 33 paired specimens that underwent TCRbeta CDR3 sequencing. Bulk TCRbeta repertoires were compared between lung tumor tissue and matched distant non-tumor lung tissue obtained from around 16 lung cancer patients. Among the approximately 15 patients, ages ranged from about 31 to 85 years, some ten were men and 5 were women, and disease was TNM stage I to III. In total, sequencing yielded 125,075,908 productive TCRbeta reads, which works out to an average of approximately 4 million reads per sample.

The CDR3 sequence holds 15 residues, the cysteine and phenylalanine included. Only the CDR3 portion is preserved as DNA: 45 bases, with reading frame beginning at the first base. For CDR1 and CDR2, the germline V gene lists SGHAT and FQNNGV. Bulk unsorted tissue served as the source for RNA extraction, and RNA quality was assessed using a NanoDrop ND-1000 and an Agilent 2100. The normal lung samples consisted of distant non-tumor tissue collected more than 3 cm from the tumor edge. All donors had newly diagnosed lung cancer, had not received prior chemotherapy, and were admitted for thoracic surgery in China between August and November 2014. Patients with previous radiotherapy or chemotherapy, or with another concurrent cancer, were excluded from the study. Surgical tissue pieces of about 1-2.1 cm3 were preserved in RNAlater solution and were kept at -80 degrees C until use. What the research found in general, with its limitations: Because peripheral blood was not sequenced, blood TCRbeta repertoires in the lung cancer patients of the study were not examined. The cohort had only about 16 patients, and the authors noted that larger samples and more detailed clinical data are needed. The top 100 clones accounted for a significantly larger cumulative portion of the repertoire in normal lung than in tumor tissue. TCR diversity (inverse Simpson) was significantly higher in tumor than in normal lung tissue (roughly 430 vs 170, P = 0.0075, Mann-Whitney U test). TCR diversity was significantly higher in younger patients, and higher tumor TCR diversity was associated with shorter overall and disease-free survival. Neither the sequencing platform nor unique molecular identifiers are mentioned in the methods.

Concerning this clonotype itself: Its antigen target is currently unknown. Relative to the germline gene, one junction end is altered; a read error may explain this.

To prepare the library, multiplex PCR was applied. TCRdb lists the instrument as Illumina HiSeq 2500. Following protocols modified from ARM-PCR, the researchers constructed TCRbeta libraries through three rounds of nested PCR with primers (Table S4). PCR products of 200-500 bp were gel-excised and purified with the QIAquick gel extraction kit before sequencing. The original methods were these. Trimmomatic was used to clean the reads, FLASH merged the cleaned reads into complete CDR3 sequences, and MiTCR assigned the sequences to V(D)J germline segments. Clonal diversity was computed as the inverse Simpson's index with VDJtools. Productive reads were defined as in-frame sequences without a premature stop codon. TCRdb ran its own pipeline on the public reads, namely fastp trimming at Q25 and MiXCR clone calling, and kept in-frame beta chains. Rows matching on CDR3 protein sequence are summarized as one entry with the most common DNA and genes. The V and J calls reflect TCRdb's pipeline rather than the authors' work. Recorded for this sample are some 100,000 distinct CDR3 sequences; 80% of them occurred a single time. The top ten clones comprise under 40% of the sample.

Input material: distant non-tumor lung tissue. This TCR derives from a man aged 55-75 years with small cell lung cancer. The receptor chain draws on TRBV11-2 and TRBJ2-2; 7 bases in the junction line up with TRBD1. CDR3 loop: CASSSTGMITGELFF. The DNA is TGTGCCAGCAGCTCGACAGGGATGATTACCGGGGAGCTTTTTTTT.